By share of the sample, the clone carrying this T cell receptor (beta chain) is medium-sized. The antigen remains undetermined. The sample comes from a study of persistence of HIV-infected CD4 T cells. Study-wide findings and caveats: CMV- and Gag-responding cells had lower TCRbeta richness than CD3/CD28-responding cells.

An overlapping HIV-1 Gag peptide pool stimulated these cells at roughly 1 ug/peptide/mL. Responding CD4+ T cells were sorted by upregulation of both CD40 ligand and CD69. Donors were HIV-1-infected adults who began suppressive ART during chronic infection. The germline V gene has CDR1 LGHNT and CDR2 FRNRAP. The CDR3 sequence is 15 residues long. The V segment lost 5 bases and the J segment 7 bases; nucleotides outside the gene matches: 12. This was the immunoSEQ version 4 assay in survey mode. Data came from immunoSEQ multiplex PCR; TCRdb stores just in-frame clones and leaves some out. The table records 19,000 or so clones, 55% to 65% of them present only once.

This TCR came from an adult woman with HIV who was CMV-seropositive. This chain joins TRBV12-5 and TRBJ2-7; 9 nucleotides line up with TRBD1. The sequences come from CD4+ T cells sorted from PBMCs after approximately 19-hour stimulation, collected from a patient who received antiretroviral therapy. This CDR3 reads CASGPRDRDFQEQYF. As DNA, the CDR3 is TGTGCTAGTGGTCCCCGGGACAGGGATTTTCAGGAGCAGTACTTC.